This record covers a single T cell receptor beta chain. Germline assignment: CDR1 SGDLS and CDR2 YYNGEE. J was trimmed by 3 bases and V by 4 bases; bases with no gene match: 8. CDR3 length: 15 residues. This sample is drawn from a study of blood T cell repertoires in COVID-19. The wider study: The samples span acute and convalescent COVID-19 from the United States, Italy and Spain. Nucleic acid was either cDNA or gDNA, and it came from T cells, B-cell-depleted T cells, or PBMCs.

Original processing methods: The assay estimated nucleated cells by amplifying reference gene primers. Assay used: immunoSEQ multiplex PCR; TCRdb lists only in-frame clones, some missing. That table is the source of V, J and clone size, and D and trimming were worked out from the DNA. The sample lists about 37,000 clones; 89% were seen once. Sequencing was carried out using peripheral blood. This receptor was identified in a human donor in a cohort sampled during active COVID-19. V gene TRBV9 combines with J gene TRBJ2-3; 7 nucleotides match TRBD2. The CDR3 loop is CASSPRAGETDTQYF. CDR3 in DNA: TGTGCCAGCAGCCCCAGGGCGGGAGAAACAGATACGCAGTATTTT.